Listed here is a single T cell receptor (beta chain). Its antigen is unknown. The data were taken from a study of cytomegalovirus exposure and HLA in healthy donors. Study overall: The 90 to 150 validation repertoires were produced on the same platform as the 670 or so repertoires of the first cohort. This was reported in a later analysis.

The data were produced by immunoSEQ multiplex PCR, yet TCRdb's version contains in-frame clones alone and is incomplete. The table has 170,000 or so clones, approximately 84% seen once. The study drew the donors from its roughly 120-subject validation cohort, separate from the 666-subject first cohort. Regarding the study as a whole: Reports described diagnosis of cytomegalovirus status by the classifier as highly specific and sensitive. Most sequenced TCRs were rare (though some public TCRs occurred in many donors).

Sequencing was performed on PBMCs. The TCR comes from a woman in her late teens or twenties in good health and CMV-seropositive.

The CDR3 loop reads CASSVDGRFVDEQYF. CDR3 coding DNA: TGTGCCAGCAGCGTAGACGGCAGGTTCGTCGACGAGCAGTACTTC. The V and J genes are TRBV9 and TRBJ2-7; D gene unclear. Between the trimmed V and J ends, which lost 0 bases and 5 bases, there was a span of 15 bases. The CDR3 length is 15 residues. Germline lookup yields CDR1 SGDLS and CDR2 YYNGEE.